Following are 26 T cell receptor beta chains from one sample sequenced in a study of T cell responses to AZD1222 COVID-19 vaccine. Data came from immunoSEQ multiplex PCR; TCRdb stores just in-frame clones and leaves some out. The sample carries some 150,000 clones, roughly 87% recorded once. Here the sequenced sample was peripheral blood, taken 28 days after the second dose of the MenACWY control vaccine. The receptor source for this set is an adult who received the MenACWY meningococcal vaccine as a control.

The chain combines TRBV12-5 with TRBJ2-5; D unresolved. The V gene's germline CDR1 is LGHNT and CDR2 FRNRAP. With 6 bases removed from V and 0 bases from J, the gap between germline ends came to 8 bases. The CDR3 totals 13 residues. The CDR3 nucleotides are TGTGCTAGTGGAGCTCAGTACCAAGAGACCCAGTACTTC. Its protein product is CASGAQYQETQYF.

This chain connects TRBV6-5 to TRBJ1-1; no clear D. The CDR3 contains 13 residues. Germline V gene data show CDR1 as MNHEY and CDR2 as SVGAGI. V gave up 6 bases and J gave up 5 bases, with 13 bases separating them. CDR3 in amino acids: CASRWVDGTEAFF. CDR3 coding DNA: TGTGCCAGCAGGTGGGTGGACGGAACTGAAGCTTTCTTT.

To note about this clone: The sample holds other DNA sequences that translate to the same CDR3. The chain carries TRBV19 and TRBJ1-2; weak D call: TRBD1 (6 bases). The CDR3 has 13 residues. V shed 3 bases and J shed 8 bases, with 13 bases lying between them. Per the germline V gene, CDR1 is LNHDA and CDR2 is SQIVND (reference sequence). The CDR3 loop reads CASSIPGVGGYTF. CDR3 DNA: TGTGCCAGTAGTATCCCAGGGGTAGGAGGCTACACCTTC.

V is TRBV5-5 and J is TRBJ2-7; either TRBD1 or TRBD2 may fit D (6 bases each). The CDR3 runs to 15 residues. The V and J ends lost 4 bases and 2 bases respectively, with 16 bases between them. CDR1 and CDR2 (germline): SGHKS, YYEKEE (reference sequence). The CDR3 sequence: CASSPEGGLTYEQYF. The CDR3 nucleotides are TGTGCCAGCAGCCCAGAGGGGGGACTTACCTACGAGCAGTACTTC.

The rearrangement links TRBV19 to TRBJ1-4, with 8 bases that match TRBD1. Germline assignment: CDR1 LNHDA and CDR2 SQIVND (reference sequence). J lost 3 bases, V lost 9 bases, and 6 bases had no gene match. The CDR3 totals 14 residues. The DNA of the CDR3 is TGTGCCAGCGGGCAGGGGGCTGCTAATGAAAAACTGTTTTTT. This gives the protein CASGQGAANEKLFF. The full variable domain, completed using reference TRBV19 and TRBJ1-4, is DGGITQSPKYLFRKEGQNVTLSCEQNLNHDAMYWYRQDPGQGLRLIYYSQIVNDFQKGDIAEGYSVSREKKESFPLTVTSAQKNPTAFYLCASGQGAANEKLFFGSGTQLSVL.

V gene TRBV5-8 combines with J gene TRBJ2-1; possible D gene TRBD1, 6 bases. Germline V CDR1 and CDR2: SGHTS, YDEGEE. V was shortened by 6 bases and J by 0 bases, with 10 bases between the two germline ends. The CDR3 loop spans 14 amino acids. The CDR3 DNA reads as TGTGCCAGCATGAGGGGGAGCTCCTACAATGAGCAGTTCTTC. As protein: CASMRGSSYNEQFF.

This clone was counted once. The J gene is TRBJ1-1, the V gene TRBV28, with D possibly matching TRBD1 (5 bases). Germline V gene lookup returns CDR1 MDHEN and CDR2 SYDVKM. The length of the CDR3 is 14 residues. V gave up 3 bases and J gave up 5 bases, with 13 bases separating them. The CDR3 here is CASSFVSGQTEAFF. For the CDR3, the DNA is TGTGCCAGCAGTTTTGTTTCGGGGCAAACTGAAGCTTTCTTT.

The gene calls are TRBV18 and TRBJ2-7, with D perhaps given as TRBD1 or TRBD2 (6 bases each). CDR1 is KGHSH and CDR2 is LQKENI in the germline V gene. Trimming removed 6 bases at V and 0 bases at J, with 9 bases between. The CDR3 spans 13 residues. CDR3 protein: CASSRDTSYEQYF. For the CDR3, the DNA is TGTGCCAGCTCGCGGGACACCTCCTACGAGCAGTACTTC. The full variable domain, in which reference TRBV18 and TRBJ2-7 provide the parts outside the CDR3, is NAGVMQNPRHLVRRRGQEARLRCSPMKGHSHVYWYRQLPEEGLKFMVYLQKENIIDESGMPKERFSAEFPKEGPSILRIQQVVRGDSAAYFCASSRDTSYEQYFGPGTRLTVT.

The CDR3 nucleotides are TGTGCCAGCAATTCTGGGACAGGGATTTCACCCCTCCACTTT. This translates into CASNSGTGISPLHF. V and J are TRBV2 and TRBJ1-6; TRBD1 matches at 9 bases. CDR1 and CDR2 from the germline V gene are SNHLY and FYNNEI. This CDR3 is built from 14 residues. The trim removed 7 bases at V and 9 bases at J, leaving 7 bases unmatched.

The chain recombines TRBV6-6 with TRBJ2-4; D unclear. CDR1 is MNHNY and CDR2 is SVGAGI in the germline V gene (reference sequence). V dropped 2 bases and J dropped 0 bases, with 5 bases sitting between them. The CDR3 runs to 14 residues. The CDR3: CASSYTLAKNIQYF. As DNA, the CDR3 is TGTGCCAGCAGTTACACCCTAGCCAAAAACATTCAGTACTTC.

A few counts support this clone. The chain employs TRBV2 and TRBJ1-2; D possibly corresponds to TRBD1 (6 bases). With 3 bases removed from V and 7 bases from J, the gap between germline ends came to 12 bases. CDR3 length: 13 amino acids. Per germline, CDR1 SNHLY and CDR2 FYNNEI. This CDR3 is CASSDAGAGGYTF. Written as DNA, the CDR3 is TGTGCCAGCAGTGATGCAGGGGCGGGTGGCTACACCTTC. Looking up the rest from reference TRBV2 and TRBJ1-2 gives the full variable domain: EPEVTQTPSHQVTQMGQEVILRCVPISNHLYFYWYRQILGQKVEFLVSFYNNEISEKSEIFDDQFSVERPDGSNFTLKIRSTKLEDSAMYFCASSDAGAGGYTFGSGTRLTVV.

This chain connects TRBV7-6 to TRBJ1-2; D perhaps matches TRBD1 (5 bases). The CDR3 totals 14 residues. V lost 5 bases to trimming and J lost 8 bases, with 18 bases between them. Germline V CDR1 and CDR2: SGHVS, FNYEAQ. The CDR3 DNA is TGTGCCAGCAGCCCCATGACAGCGGAGCAAGGCTACACCTTC. This translates into CASSPMTAEQGYTF.

The chain is built from TRBV12-3 or TRBV12-4 and TRBJ1-1; unclear D gene. This CDR3 has 13 amino acids. V lost 3 bases and J 3 bases, leaving 8 bases between the germline ends. CDR3: CASSLAGYTEAFF. In DNA form, the CDR3 reads TGTGCCAGCAGTTTGGCGGGTTACACTGAAGCTTTCTTT.

The rearrangement joins TRBV28 to TRBJ1-4; weak D call: TRBD1 (5 bases). The CDR3 has 15 residues. The ends were cut back, 1 base at V and 6 bases at J, with 12 bases in the middle. Germline CDR1 MDHEN, CDR2 SYDVKM. The CDR3 loop reads CASSLSGAGDEKLFF. The CDR3 DNA follows: TGTGCCAGCAGTTTATCCGGGGCCGGCGATGAAAAACTGTTTTTT. Supplemented by reference TRBV28 and TRBJ1-4, the full variable domain reads DVKVTQSSRYLVKRTGEKVFLECVQDMDHENMFWYRQDPGLGLRLIYFSYDVKMKEKGDIPEGYSVSREKKERFSLILESASTNQTSMYLCASSLSGAGDEKLFFGSGTQLSVL.

The chain uses TRBV7-9 and TRBJ2-1, with D possibly matching TRBD2 (5 bases). The germline gives CDR1 SEHNR, CDR2 FQNEAQ (reference sequence). The CDR3 loop spans 15 amino acids. The ends were cut back, 5 bases at V and 7 bases at J, with 18 bases in the middle. The CDR3 DNA follows: TGTGCCAGCAGCCCCACTAGACGGGGTGGTAATGAGCAGTTCTTC. It codes for CASSPTRRGGNEQFF.

This clone was observed a single time. This rearrangement joins TRBV19 to TRBJ1-1, with 8 bases fitting TRBD1. There are 14 residues in the CDR3. Trimming removed 1 base from V and 4 bases from J; junction bases left unmatched: 2. Germline V gene data show CDR1 as LNHDA and CDR2 as SQIVND (reference sequence). CDR3 sequence reads: CASSIATGGTEAFF. CDR3 in DNA: TGTGCCAGTAGTATAGCTACAGGGGGCACTGAAGCTTTCTTT.

The chain links TRBV25-1 to TRBJ1-5, with 8 bases lining up with TRBD1. Trimming took 3 bases from V and 4 from J; bases not matched to a gene: 2. This CDR3 has 14 amino acids. CDR1 and CDR2 from the germline V gene are MGHDK and SYGVNS. CDR3 region: CASSENRGNQPQHF. The CDR3 nucleotides read TGTGCCAGCAGTGAGAACAGGGGGAATCAGCCCCAGCATTTT.

The J gene is TRBJ1-1, the V gene TRBV3-1 (or the pseudogene TRBV3-2); D is unclear. Germline CDR1 LGHDT, CDR2 YNNKEL (reference sequence). Trimming cost V 1 base and J 4 bases, with 4 bases left between them. This CDR3 has 12 amino acids. The CDR3 spells CASSQGGTEAFF. The CDR3 DNA reads TGTGCCAGCAGCCAAGGTGGCACTGAAGCTTTCTTT.

This chain links TRBV6-5 with TRBJ1-1, with 9 positions matching TRBD1. V gave up 6 bases and J gave up 1 base; unmatched junction bases: 3. CDR3 size: 14 residues. Germline CDR1 is MNHEY and CDR2 is SVGAGI. DNA for the CDR3: TGTGCCAGCAGCACGGGACAGGGGAACACTGAAGCTTTCTTT. Protein sequence: CASSTGQGNTEAFF.

This rearrangement joins TRBV2 to TRBJ1-4, with TRBD1 matching over 9 bases. Looked up from germline, CDR1 is SNHLY and CDR2 is FYNNEI. The CDR3 covers 15 residues. With 8 bases clipped from V and 5 bases from J, the junction kept 9 bases outside the gene matches. CDR3: CASFYSDRGNEKLFF. The CDR3 nucleotides are TGTGCCAGCTTCTATTCGGACAGGGGCAATGAAAAACTGTTTTTT.

This clone showed up just once. V is TRBV18 and J is TRBJ1-2; TRBD1 aligns across 8 bases. From germline, CDR1 is KGHSH and CDR2 LQKENI. V was pared by 4 bases and J by 2 bases, with 3 bases of the junction left unmatched. CDR3 size: 14 residues. The DNA for the CDR3 is TGTGCCAGCTCACAAGGACAGGGAAACTATGGCTACACCTTC. Protein product: CASSQGQGNYGYTF.

This chain links TRBV12-5 with TRBJ2-2; the match to TRBD1 covers 8 bases. The V gene end was trimmed by 1 base and the J gene end by 5 bases; junction bases not matched to a gene: 9. Germline V lookup: CDR1 LGHNT, CDR2 FRNRAP. The CDR3 covers 17 residues. CDR3 sequence (DNA): TGTGCTAGTGGTTTGGCCCAGACAGGGGCCTATACCGGGGAGCTGTTTTTT. Amino acid sequence: CASGLAQTGAYTGELFF. Filled out from reference TRBV12-5 and TRBJ2-2, the complete variable domain reads DARVTQTPRHKVTEMGQEVTMRCQPILGHNTVFWYRQTMMQGLELLAYFRNRAPLDDSGMPKDRFSAEMPDATLATLKIQPSEPRDSAVYFCASGLAQTGAYTGELFFGEGSRLTVL.

The chain has TRBV30 and TRBJ1-1, with D uncertain. This CDR3 is built from 14 residues. Germline CDR1 reads GTSNPN; CDR2 reads SVGIG (reference sequence). V lost 0 bases and J lost 1, with 9 bases in between. The DNA for the CDR3 is TGTGCCTGGAGTGTACAGTCCACGAACACTGAAGCTTTCTTT. Translation: CAWSVQSTNTEAFF.

The V gene is TRBV19, the J gene TRBJ2-5, with 9 bases identical to TRBD1. The CDR3 consists of 14 residues. Germline lookup yields CDR1 LNHDA and CDR2 SQIVND (reference sequence). With V trimmed by 5 bases and J by 3 bases, 4 bases remained unmatched. The CDR3 reads CASSSGTGKETQYF. The CDR3, as DNA: TGTGCCAGTAGTTCAGGGACAGGGAAAGAGACCCAGTACTTC. Full variable domain (remainder filled in from reference TRBV19 and TRBJ2-5): DGGITQSPKYLFRKEGQNVTLSCEQNLNHDAMYWYRQDPGQGLRLIYYSQIVNDFQKGDIAEGYSVSREKKESFPLTVTSAQKNPTAFYLCASSSGTGKETQYFGPGTRLLVL.

V gene TRBV19 combines with J gene TRBJ2-6; possible D gene TRBD1, 5 bases. Trimming left V 5 bases short and J 4 bases short, with 12 bases between. Germline-derived CDR1 and CDR2 are LNHDA and SQIVND (reference sequence). This CDR3 has 15 residues. CDR3: CASSFTDSGANVLTF. The CDR3, as DNA: TGTGCCAGTAGTTTTACCGACAGCGGGGCCAACGTCCTGACTTTC.

The V and J genes are TRBV4-2 and TRBJ2-7, with D perhaps matching TRBD1 or TRBD2 (5 bases each). The CDR3 runs 15 residues. The germline CDR1 and CDR2 sequences are LGHNA and YNFKEQ. Between the trimmed V and J ends, which lost 1 base and 2 bases, there was a span of 12 bases. CDR3 loop: CASSQAAGRAYEQYF. The CDR3 nucleotides are TGTGCCAGCAGCCAAGCGGCAGGGAGAGCCTACGAGCAGTACTTC.